The clone carrying this T cell receptor (beta chain) was seen only a few times. The target antigen is unknown. This sample is drawn from a study of beta chain features in type 1 diabetes. Whole-study results and caveats: Type 1 diabetes patients showed a moderate but significant shortening of TCRB CDR3s in all four CD4+ subsets.

Sorting gave populations that all exceeded 98% purity. Reverse transcribing all isolated RNA meant expressed TCRB transcripts were sequenced. Profiled with immunoSEQ multiplex PCR; TCRdb holds only in-frame clones, not every one. This repertoire shows over 300,000 clones, approximately 10% found once; its top ten account for 0.9% to 1.1%. Germline trimming cut 7 bases from V and 8 bases from J; bases unmatched to any gene: 11. Looked up from germline, CDR1 is SNHLY and CDR2 is FYNNEI. There are 15 residues in the CDR3. The specimen sequenced was central memory CD4+ T cells from blood. The V call is TRBV2, the J call TRBJ1-6; TRBD1 agrees at 7 bases. The sequence was collected from a man younger than 40 with type 1 diabetes. This CDR3 is CASNPQGMRDSPLHF. In DNA form, the CDR3 reads TGTGCCAGCAACCCACAGGGGATGAGGGATTCACCCCTCCACTTT.